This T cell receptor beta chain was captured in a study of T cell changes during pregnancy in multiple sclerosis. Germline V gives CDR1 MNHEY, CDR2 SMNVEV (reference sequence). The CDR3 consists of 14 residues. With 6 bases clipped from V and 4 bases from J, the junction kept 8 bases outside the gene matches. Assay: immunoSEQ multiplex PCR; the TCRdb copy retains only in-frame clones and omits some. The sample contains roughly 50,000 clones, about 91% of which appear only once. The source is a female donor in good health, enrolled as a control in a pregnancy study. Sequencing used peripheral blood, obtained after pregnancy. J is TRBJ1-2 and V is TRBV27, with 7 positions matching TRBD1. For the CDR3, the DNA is TGTGCCAGCAGCTTCACAGGGGTAGGCTATGGCTACACCTTC. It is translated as CASSFTGVGYGYTF.